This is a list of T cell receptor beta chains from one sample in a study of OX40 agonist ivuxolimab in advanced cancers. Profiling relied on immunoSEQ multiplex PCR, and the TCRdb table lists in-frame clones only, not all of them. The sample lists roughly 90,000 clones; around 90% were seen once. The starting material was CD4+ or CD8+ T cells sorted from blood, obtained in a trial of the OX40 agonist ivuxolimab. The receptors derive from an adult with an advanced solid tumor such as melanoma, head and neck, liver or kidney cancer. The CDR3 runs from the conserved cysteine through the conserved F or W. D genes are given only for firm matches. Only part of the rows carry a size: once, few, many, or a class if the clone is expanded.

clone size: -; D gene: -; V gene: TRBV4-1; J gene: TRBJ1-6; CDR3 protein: CASSQETVRNSPLHF; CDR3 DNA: TGCGCCAGCAGCCAAGAAACAGTTAGAAATTCACCCCTCCACTTT
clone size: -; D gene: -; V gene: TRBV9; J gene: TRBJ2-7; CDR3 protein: CASSAGFQSHYEQYF; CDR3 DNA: TGTGCCAGCAGCGCTGGTTTTCAATCCCACTACGAGCAGTACTTC
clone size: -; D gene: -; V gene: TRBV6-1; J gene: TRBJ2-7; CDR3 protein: CASRDRSRQYF; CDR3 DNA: TGTGCCAGCCGAGACAGGTCTCGACAGTACTTC
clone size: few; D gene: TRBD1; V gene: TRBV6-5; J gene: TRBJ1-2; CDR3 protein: CASSSGGYGYTF; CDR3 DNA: TGTGCCAGCAGTTCAGGGGGCTATGGCTACACCTTC
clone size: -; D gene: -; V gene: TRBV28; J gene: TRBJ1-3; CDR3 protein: CASSLKRRSGNTIYF; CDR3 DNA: TGTGCCAGCAGTTTGAAACGGAGGTCTGGAAACACCATATATTTT
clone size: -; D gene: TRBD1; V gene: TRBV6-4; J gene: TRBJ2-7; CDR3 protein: CASSQQGGYEQYF; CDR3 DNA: TGTGCCAGCAGCCAACAGGGGGGATACGAGCAGTACTTC
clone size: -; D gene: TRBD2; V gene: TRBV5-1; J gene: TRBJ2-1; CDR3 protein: CASSLDGGGAFEQFF; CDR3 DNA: TGCGCCAGCAGCTTGGACGGCGGGGGGGCGTTTGAGCAGTTCTTC
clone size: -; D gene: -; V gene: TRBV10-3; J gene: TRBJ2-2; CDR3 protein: CATMTATLTGELFF; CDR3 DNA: TGTGCCACCATGACAGCCACACTCACCGGGGAGCTGTTTTTT
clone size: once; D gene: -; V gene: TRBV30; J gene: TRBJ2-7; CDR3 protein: CAWSVGEREIYEQYF; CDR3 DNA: TGTGCCTGGAGTGTAGGTGAGAGGGAGATCTACGAGCAGTACTTC
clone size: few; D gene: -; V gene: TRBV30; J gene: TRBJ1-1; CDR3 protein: CAWSVRGFDAFF; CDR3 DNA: TGTGCCTGGAGTGTACGAGGATTTGACGCTTTCTTT
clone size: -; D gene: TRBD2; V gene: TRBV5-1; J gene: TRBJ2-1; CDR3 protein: CASSPRRGLAGYNEQFF; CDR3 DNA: TGCGCCAGCAGCCCGCGAAGGGGACTAGCGGGCTACAATGAGCAGTTCTTC
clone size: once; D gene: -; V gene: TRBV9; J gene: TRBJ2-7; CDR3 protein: CASSVGGSYEQYF; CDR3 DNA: TGTGCCAGCAGCGTAGGCGGGTCCTACGAGCAGTACTTC
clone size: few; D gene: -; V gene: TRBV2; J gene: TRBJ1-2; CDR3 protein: CASRPGARGDYGYTF; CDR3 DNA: TGTGCCAGCCGCCCGGGAGCGCGAGGGGACTATGGCTACACCTTC
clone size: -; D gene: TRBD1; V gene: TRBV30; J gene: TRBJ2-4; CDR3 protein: CAWSSLRDRVYF; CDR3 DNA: TGTGCCTGGAGTTCTCTCAGGGACAGGGTGTACTTC
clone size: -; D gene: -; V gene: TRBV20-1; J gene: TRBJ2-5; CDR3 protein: CSARRRETQYF; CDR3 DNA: TGCAGTGCCCGAAGAAGGGAGACCCAGTACTTC
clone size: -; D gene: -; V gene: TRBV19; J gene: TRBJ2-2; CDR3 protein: CASMAQVTTGELFF; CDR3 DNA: TGTGCCAGTATGGCCCAGGTCACCACCGGGGAGCTGTTTTTT
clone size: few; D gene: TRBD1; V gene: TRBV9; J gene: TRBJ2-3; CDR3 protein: CASSVGQGASTDTQYF; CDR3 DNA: TGTGCCAGCAGCGTAGGACAGGGGGCGTCCACAGATACGCAGTATTTT
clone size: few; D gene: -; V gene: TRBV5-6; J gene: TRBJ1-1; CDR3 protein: CASSLDTEKGAFF; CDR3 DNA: TGTGCCAGCAGCTTGGACACCGAAAAAGGGGCTTTCTTT
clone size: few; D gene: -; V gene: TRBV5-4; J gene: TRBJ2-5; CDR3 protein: CASSLRGETQYF; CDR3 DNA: TGTGCCAGCAGCTTGCGGGGAGAGACCCAGTACTTC
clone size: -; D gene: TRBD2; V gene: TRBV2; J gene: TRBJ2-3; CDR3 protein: CASRLAGAGDTQYF; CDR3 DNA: TGTGCCAGCAGGTTAGCGGGGGCGGGAGATACGCAGTATTTT
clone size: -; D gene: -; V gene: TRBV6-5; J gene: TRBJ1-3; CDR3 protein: CASSYGAGRSGNTIYF; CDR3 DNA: TGTGCCAGCAGTTACGGGGCAGGCCGCTCTGGAAACACCATATATTTT
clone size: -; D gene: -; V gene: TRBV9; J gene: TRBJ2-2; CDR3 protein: CASSGRTTTGELFF; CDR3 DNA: TGTGCCAGCTCGGGACGCACAACGACCGGGGAGCTGTTTTTT
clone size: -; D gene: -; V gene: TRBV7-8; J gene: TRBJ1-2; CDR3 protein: CASTPGVNYGYTF; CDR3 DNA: TGTGCCAGCACCCCCGGGGTTAACTATGGCTACACCTTC
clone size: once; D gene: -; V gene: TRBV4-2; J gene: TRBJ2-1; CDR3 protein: CASSPRWGSSSEQFF; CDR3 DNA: TGTGCCAGCAGCCCAAGATGGGGTAGCTCCAGTGAGCAGTTCTTC
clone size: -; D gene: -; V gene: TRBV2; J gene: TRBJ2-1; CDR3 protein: CASNRGGFRSIEQFF; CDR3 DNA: TGTGCCAGCAACCGAGGGGGGTTTAGAAGCATAGAGCAGTTCTTC
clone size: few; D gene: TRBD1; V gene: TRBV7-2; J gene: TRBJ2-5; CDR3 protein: CASSFSGFGRGRETQYF; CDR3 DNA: TGTGCCAGCAGCTTTTCGGGTTTCGGCAGGGGGCGGGAGACCCAGTACTTC
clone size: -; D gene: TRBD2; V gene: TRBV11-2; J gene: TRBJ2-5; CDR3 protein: CASSLQGLALETQYF; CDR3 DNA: TGTGCCAGCAGCTTACAAGGACTAGCCTTGGAGACCCAGTACTTC
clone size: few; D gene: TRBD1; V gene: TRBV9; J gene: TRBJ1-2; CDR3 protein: CASSVETGGGYGYTF; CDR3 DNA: TGTGCCAGCAGCGTAGAGACAGGGGGAGGCTATGGCTACACCTTC
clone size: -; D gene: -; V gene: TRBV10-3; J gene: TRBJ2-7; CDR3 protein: CAISESGSSQYEQYF; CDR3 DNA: TGTGCCATCAGTGAGTCGGGTAGCAGCCAGTACGAGCAGTACTTC
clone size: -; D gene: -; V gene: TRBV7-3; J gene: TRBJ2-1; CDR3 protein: CASSSGVRKFF; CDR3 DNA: TGTGCCAGCAGCTCCGGGGTTAGGAAGTTCTTC
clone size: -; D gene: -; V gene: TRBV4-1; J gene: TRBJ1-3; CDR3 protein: CASSQDLVEARSSGNTIYF; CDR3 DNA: TGCGCCAGCAGCCAAGATCTCGTCGAAGCCAGAAGCTCTGGAAACACCATATATTTT
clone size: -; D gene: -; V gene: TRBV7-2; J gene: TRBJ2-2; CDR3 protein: CASSLGVMAAGELFF; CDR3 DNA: TGTGCCAGCAGCTTAGGGGTTATGGCAGCCGGGGAGCTGTTTTTT
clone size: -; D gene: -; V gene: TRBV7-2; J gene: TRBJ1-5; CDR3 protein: CASTVTGAREPQHF; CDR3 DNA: TGTGCCAGCACCGTGACAGGCGCGCGGGAGCCCCAGCATTTT
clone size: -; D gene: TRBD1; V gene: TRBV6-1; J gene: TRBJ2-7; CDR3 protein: CASSTTGTGLYEQYF; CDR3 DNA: TGTGCCAGCAGCACAACCGGGACAGGCCTCTACGAGCAGTACTTC
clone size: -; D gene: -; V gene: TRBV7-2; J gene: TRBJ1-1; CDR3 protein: CASSLDTLNTEAFF; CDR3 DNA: TGTGCCAGCAGTCTCGACACTTTGAACACTGAAGCTTTCTTT
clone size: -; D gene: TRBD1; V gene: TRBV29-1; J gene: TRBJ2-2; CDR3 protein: CSVMTGVNTGELFF; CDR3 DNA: TGCAGCGTTATGACAGGGGTAAACACCGGGGAGCTGTTTTTT
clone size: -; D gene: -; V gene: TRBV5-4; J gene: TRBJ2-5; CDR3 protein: CASSPPRRETQYF; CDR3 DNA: TGTGCCAGCAGCCCCCCGAGGAGGGAGACCCAGTACTTC
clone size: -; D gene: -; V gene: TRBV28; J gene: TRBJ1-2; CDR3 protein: CASSFPRRGYTF; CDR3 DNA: TGTGCCAGCAGTTTCCCCAGACGTGGCTACACCTTC
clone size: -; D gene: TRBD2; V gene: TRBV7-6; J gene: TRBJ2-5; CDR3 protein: CASSLDIPGLAGKETQYF; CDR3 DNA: TGTGCCAGCAGCTTGGATATTCCGGGACTAGCGGGAAAAGAGACCCAGTACTTC
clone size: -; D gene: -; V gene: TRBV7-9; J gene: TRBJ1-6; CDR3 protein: CASSSRQSSSYNSPLHF; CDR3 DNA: TGTGCCAGCAGCTCAAGACAGAGCAGCTCCTATAATTCACCCCTCCACTTT
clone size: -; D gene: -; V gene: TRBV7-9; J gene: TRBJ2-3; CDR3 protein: CASSLVPDTQYF; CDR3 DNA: TGTGCCAGCAGCTTAGTCCCAGATACGCAGTATTTT
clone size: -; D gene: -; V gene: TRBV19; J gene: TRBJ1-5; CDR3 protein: CATEVHRAYSNQPQHF; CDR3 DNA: TGTGCCACCGAAGTACACAGGGCTTATAGCAATCAGCCCCAGCATTTT